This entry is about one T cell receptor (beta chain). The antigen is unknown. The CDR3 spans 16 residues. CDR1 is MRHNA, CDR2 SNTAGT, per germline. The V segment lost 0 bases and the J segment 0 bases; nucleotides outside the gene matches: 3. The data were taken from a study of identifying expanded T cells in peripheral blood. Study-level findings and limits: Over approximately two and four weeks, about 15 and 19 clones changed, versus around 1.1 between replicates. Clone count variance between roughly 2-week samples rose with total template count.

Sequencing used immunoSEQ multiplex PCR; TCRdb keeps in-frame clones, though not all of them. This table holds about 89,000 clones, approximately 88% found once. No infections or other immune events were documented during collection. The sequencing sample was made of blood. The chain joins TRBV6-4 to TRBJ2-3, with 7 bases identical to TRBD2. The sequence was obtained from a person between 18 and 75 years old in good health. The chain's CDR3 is CASSDSAGASTDTQYF. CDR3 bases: TGTGCCAGCAGTGACTCTGCGGGAGCTAGCACAGATACGCAGTATTTT.